Presented here are 29 T cell receptor beta chains from one specimen sequenced in a study of blood T cell repertoires in COVID-19. The table came from immunoSEQ multiplex PCR; TCRdb's copy has only in-frame clones and leaves some out. This table holds about 46,000 clones, 84% found once. Sequenced material: peripheral blood. The receptors were sampled from a man aged 60-69 years with acute or convalescent COVID-19.

The rearrangement joins TRBV11-2 to TRBJ2-3; weak D call: TRBD2 (5 bases). The CDR3 has 17 amino acids. The germline V gene encodes CDR1 SGHAT and CDR2 FQNNGV. Trimming pared 6 bases from V and 2 bases from J, leaving 21 bases between. CDR3 DNA: TGTGCCAGCAGTCGTTATATGGCTAGCAGATCCACAGATACGCAGTATTTT. This gives the protein CASSRYMASRSTDTQYF. The full variable domain, in which reference TRBV11-2 and TRBJ2-3 provide the parts outside the CDR3, is EAGVAQSPRYKIIEKRQSVAFWCNPISGHATLYWYQQILGQGPKLLIQFQNNGVVDDSQLPKDRFSAERLKGVDSTLKIQPAKLEDSAVYLCASSRYMASRSTDTQYFGPGTRLTVL.

The rearrangement uses TRBV29-1 and TRBJ2-5; 11 bases line up with TRBD1. Germline CDR1 and CDR2: SQVTM and ANQGSEA. This CDR3 is 14 amino acids long. J lost 3 bases, V lost 6 bases, and 6 bases had no gene match. The CDR3 sequence is CSVTGQGAKETQYF. In DNA, the CDR3 is TGCAGCGTCACTGGACAGGGGGCGAAAGAGACCCAGTACTTC. The complete variable domain, with remaining parts taken from reference TRBV29-1 and TRBJ2-5, reads SAVISQKPSRDICQRGTSLTIQCQVDSQVTMMFWYRQQPGQSLTLIATANQGSEATYESGFVIDKFPISRPNLTFSTLTVSNMSPEDSSIYLCSVTGQGAKETQYFGPGTRLLVL.

The V gene is TRBV4-1, the J gene TRBJ2-3; the D gene is possibly TRBD2 (6 bases). Germline CDR1 MGHRA, CDR2 YSYEKL. The CDR3 spans 16 residues. V was shortened by 4 bases and J by 3 bases, with 17 bases between the two germline ends. The CDR3 DNA follows: TGCGCCAGCAGCCCCGGAGGGTGGGGTGTTACAGATACGCAGTATTTT. Amino acids: CASSPGGWGVTDTQYF.

This clone was counted a few times. The chain has TRBV6-5 and TRBJ1-3; 7 bases agree with TRBD1. The CDR3 length is 15 residues. Per the germline V gene, CDR1 is MNHEY and CDR2 is SVGAGI. V trimming: 6 bases; J trimming: 0 bases; junction bases outside the gene matches: 5. In DNA, the CDR3 is TGTGCCAGCAGGTTGACAGGGAACTCTGGAAACACCATATATTTT. The encoded protein is CASRLTGNSGNTIYF.

The rearrangement uses TRBV5-6 and TRBJ1-2; D is ambiguous. The CDR3 has 13 residues. With 2 bases removed from V and 2 bases from J, the gap between germline ends came to 7 bases. The germline V gene has CDR1 SGHDT and CDR2 YYEEEE. The CDR3 DNA reads as TGTGCCAGCAGCTTAGGAGTGAACTATGGCTACACCTTC. This gives the protein CASSLGVNYGYTF.

In nucleotides, the CDR3 is TGTGCCAGCAGCTTAGAACGGGAGACCCAGTACTTC. Its translation: CASSLERETQYF. The J gene is TRBJ2-5, the V gene TRBV7-2; D call uncertain. Germline-derived CDR1 and CDR2 are SGHTA and FQGNSA. The CDR3 is 12 amino acids. Trimming cost V 1 base and J 5 bases, with 5 bases left between them. Based on the CDR3 plus reference TRBV7-2 and TRBJ2-5, the full variable domain is GAGVSQSPSNKVTEKGKDVELRCDPISGHTALYWYRQSLGQGLEFLIYFQGNSAPDKSGLPSDRFSAERTGGSVSTLTIQRTQQEDSAVYLCASSLERETQYFGPGTRLLVL.

The V gene is TRBV19, the J gene TRBJ2-2; tentative D call: TRBD2 (5 bases). The V end lost 7 bases, the J end lost 7 bases, and 16 bases lay between the germline ends. The CDR3 length is 14 residues. The germline gives CDR1 LNHDA, CDR2 SQIVND (reference sequence). The DNA for the CDR3 is TGTGCCAGTAATCGGGAAGGAAATGTCGGGGAGCTGTTTTTT. Translated: CASNREGNVGELFF.

This clone has only a few counts. V usage is TRBV6-4 and J usage is TRBJ1-4; TRBD1 might be the D (5 bases). Germline-derived CDR1 and CDR2 are MRHNA and SNTAGT. The CDR3 runs to 14 residues. Trimming stripped 6 bases from V and 2 bases from J, with 10 bases between. CDR3 nucleotides: TGTGCCAGCAGAGGGGTTGCTACTAATGAAAAACTGTTTTTT. Amino acids: CASRGVATNEKLFF.

V is TRBV5-8 and J is TRBJ2-5; D perhaps matches TRBD1 (5 bases). CDR3 length: 15 amino acids. Germline V gives CDR1 SGHTS, CDR2 YDEGEE. V dropped 0 bases and J dropped 3 bases, with 12 bases sitting between them. DNA of the CDR3: TGTGCCAGCAGCTTGGTTCGCAGGGAAAAAGAGACCCAGTACTTC. It is translated as CASSLVRREKETQYF. Full variable domain (missing parts from reference TRBV5-8 and TRBJ2-5): EAGVTQSPTHLIKTRGQQATLRCSPISGHTSVYWYQQALGLGLQFLLWYDEGEERNRGNFPPRFSGRQFPNYSSELNVNALELEDSALYLCASSLVRREKETQYFGPGTRLLVL.

Concerning this clone: Other nucleotide sequences from this sample produce the same CDR3. This rearrangement joins TRBV5-6 to TRBJ1-1, with a tentative D call TRBD1 (6 bases). The V gene's germline CDR1 is SGHDT and CDR2 YYEEEE. The CDR3 spans 13 residues. V lost 2 bases, J lost 1 base, and 6 bases lay in between. CDR3 region: CASSLQGNTEAFF. The CDR3 DNA follows: TGTGCCAGCAGCTTACAGGGGAACACTGAAGCTTTCTTT.

This chain joins TRBV5-4 and TRBJ2-5; D may be TRBD2 (6 bases). The germline V gene has CDR1 SGHNT and CDR2 YYREEE (reference sequence). The CDR3 consists of 14 residues. With 4 bases removed from V and 1 base from J, the gap between germline ends came to 11 bases. The CDR3 spells CASSPGGTQETQYF. For the CDR3, the DNA is TGTGCCAGCAGCCCCGGCGGGACCCAAGAGACCCAGTACTTC.

This chain uses TRBV3-1 (or the pseudogene TRBV3-2) with TRBJ1-2; D might be TRBD1 (6 bases). The V end lost 1 base, the J end lost 6 bases, and 9 bases lay between the germline ends. The germline V gene has CDR1 LGHDT and CDR2 YNNKEL (reference sequence). The CDR3 totals 13 residues. The CDR3 sequence: CASSQAGVNGYTF. CDR3 sequence (DNA): TGTGCCAGCAGCCAAGCAGGGGTAAATGGCTACACCTTC.

The V and J genes are TRBV29-1 and TRBJ2-3; 8 bases map to TRBD2. Unmatched junction bases numbered 5, after V lost 2 bases and J lost 1 base. CDR3 size: 15 residues. Looked up from germline, CDR1 is SQVTM and CDR2 is ANQGSEA. DNA of the CDR3: TGCAGCGTTGAAAGACGGGGGGGCGGCACAGATACGCAGTATTTT. Translating it yields CSVERRGGGTDTQYF.

The chain has TRBV10-3 and TRBJ1-6; 10 bases agree with TRBD1. The CDR3 extends over 15 amino acids. J was trimmed by 7 bases and V by 9 bases; bases with no gene match: 9. From germline, CDR1 is ENHRY and CDR2 SYGVKD. The CDR3 sequence is CAISSPGQGNSPLHF. As DNA, the CDR3 is TGTGCCATTTCCTCGCCGGGACAGGGGAATTCACCCCTCCACTTT.

The rearrangement joins TRBV5-1 to TRBJ2-2; 9 bases fit TRBD1. The CDR3 contains 15 residues. The junction had 9 bases not matched to a gene; V was cut back by 5 bases and J by 7 bases. Germline V gene lookup returns CDR1 SGHRS and CDR2 YFSETQ. As DNA, the CDR3 is TGCGCCAGCAGTAAGGGACAGGGCCTAGACGGGGAGCTGTTTTTT. Translated, it gives CASSKGQGLDGELFF.

In its sample, this clone was seen once. The chain employs TRBV5-1 and TRBJ2-7, with TRBD1 identical over 9 bases. Germline CDR1 is SGHRS and CDR2 is YFSETQ. V gave up 2 bases and J gave up 5 bases; unmatched junction bases: 11. This CDR3 has 16 amino acids. Written as DNA, the CDR3 is TGCGCCAGCAGCTTAATTGGACAGGGGTCGTTGGACGAGCAGTACTTC. Encoded protein: CASSLIGQGSLDEQYF.

The J gene is TRBJ1-1, the V gene TRBV5-1; 8 nucleotides line up with TRBD1. Germline loops: CDR1 SGHRS, CDR2 YFSETQ. CDR3 length: 14 amino acids. Unmatched junction bases numbered 6, after V lost 3 bases and J lost 5 bases. CDR3 loop: CASSSGTGFTEAFF. The CDR3 nucleotides read TGCGCCAGCAGCTCCGGGACAGGTTTTACTGAAGCTTTCTTT.

This chain uses TRBV7-8 with TRBJ1-5; 10 bases line up with TRBD1. V lost 0 bases, J lost 8 bases, and 4 bases stayed unmatched. Germline V lookup: CDR1 SGHVS, CDR2 FQNEAQ. The CDR3 runs 15 residues. This CDR3 reads CASSLATGGGEPQHF. DNA of the CDR3: TGTGCCAGCAGCTTAGCGACAGGGGGCGGCGAGCCCCAGCATTTT.

This rearrangement joins TRBV6-5 to TRBJ1-2, with 8 nucleotides matching TRBD1. Germline V gene lookup returns CDR1 MNHEY and CDR2 SVGAGI. After removal of 6 bases from V and 4 bases from J, the junction contained 4 bases not matched to a gene. This CDR3 is built from 13 residues. CDR3 loop: CASRDRGSYGYTF. As DNA, the CDR3 is TGTGCCAGCAGAGACAGGGGCAGCTATGGCTACACCTTC.

The gene calls are TRBV6-1 and TRBJ2-1; TRBD1 might be the D (6 bases). The CDR3 loop spans 16 amino acids. V shed 4 bases and J shed 4 bases, with 17 bases lying between them. CDR1 is MNHNS, CDR2 SASEGT, per germline. This CDR3 is CASSAPGLTGYNEQFF. The CDR3 DNA reads as TGTGCCAGCAGTGCCCCAGGACTTACAGGGTACAATGAGCAGTTCTTC.

The chain links TRBV9 to TRBJ2-3; 11 positions match TRBD2. CDR1 SGDLS and CDR2 YYNGEE come from the germline V gene. This CDR3 region has 16 residues. The trim removed 0 bases at V and 2 bases at J, leaving 2 bases unmatched. CDR3: CASSVGTSGLTDTQYF. Written as DNA, the CDR3 is TGTGCCAGCAGCGTAGGGACTAGCGGGCTCACAGATACGCAGTATTTT.

V is TRBV20-1 and J is TRBJ2-5; 9 nucleotides align to TRBD2. Germline values: CDR1 DFQATT, CDR2 SNEGSKA (reference sequence). Trimming removed 3 bases from V and 3 bases from J; junction bases left unmatched: 8. The CDR3 totals 15 residues. The chain's CDR3 is CSASKAGGRKETQYF. Written as DNA, the CDR3 is TGCAGTGCTAGTAAGGCGGGGGGGAGAAAAGAGACCCAGTACTTC.

This chain connects TRBV7-6 to TRBJ2-3; 12 positions match TRBD2. The CDR3 loop spans 17 amino acids. J was trimmed by 3 bases and V by 1 base; bases with no gene match: 5. Germline CDR1 reads SGHVS; CDR2 reads FNYEAQ. The CDR3 sequence: CASSLELAGGVTDTQYF. In DNA form, the CDR3 reads TGTGCCAGCAGCTTAGAACTAGCGGGGGGTGTGACAGATACGCAGTATTTT. Filled out from reference TRBV7-6 and TRBJ2-3, the complete variable domain reads GAGVSQSPRYKVTKRGQDVALRCDPISGHVSLYWYRQALGQGPEFLTYFNYEAQQDKSGLPNDRFSAERPEGSISTLTIQRTEQRDSAMYRCASSLELAGGVTDTQYFGPGTRLTVL.

The V gene is TRBV6-5, the J gene TRBJ1-2; perhaps TRBD1 as D (6 bases). The CDR3 totals 15 residues. Trimming shortened V by 6 bases and J by 5 bases, and 19 bases separated the two germline ends. Germline-derived CDR1 and CDR2 are MNHEY and SVGAGI. The CDR3 DNA reads as TGTGCCAGCAGATCACAGGGCCCAAGACTTTATGGCTACACCTTC. Its translation: CASRSQGPRLYGYTF.

The chain has TRBV29-1 and TRBJ2-1, with 11 bases identical to TRBD2. CDR1 and CDR2 from the germline V gene are SQVTM and ANQGSEA. Trimming took 3 bases from V and 3 from J; bases not matched to a gene: 4. This CDR3 spans 15 amino acids. CDR3 sequence (DNA): TGCAGCGTTGATACTAGCGGGGGTATCTACAATGAGCAGTTCTTC. Its protein product is CSVDTSGGIYNEQFF.

This chain's CDR3 is CASRPTGKRYEQYF. The CDR3 DNA reads TGTGCCAGCAGACCGACAGGGAAGCGCTACGAGCAGTACTTC. The V and J genes are TRBV13 and TRBJ2-7, with 7 bases lining up with TRBD1. Germline loops: CDR1 PRHDT, CDR2 FYEKMQ (reference sequence). The trim removed 6 bases at V and 3 bases at J, leaving 8 bases unmatched. This CDR3 contains 14 residues. The whole variable domain, remainder taken from reference TRBV13 and TRBJ2-7, is AAGVIQSPRHLIKEKRETATLKCYPIPRHDTVYWYQQGPGQDPQFLISFYEKMQSDKGSIPDRFSAQQFSDYHSELNMSSLELGDSALYFCASRPTGKRYEQYFGPGTRLTVT.

This chain joins TRBV19 and TRBJ1-5; TRBD1 matches 7 bases. V was pared by 8 bases and J by 2 bases, with 6 bases of the junction left unmatched. Germline V lookup: CDR1 LNHDA, CDR2 SQIVND (reference sequence). The CDR3 runs 14 residues. DNA of the CDR3: TGTGCCAGTGGAGGGGGCTGGGGCAATCAGCCCCAGCATTTT. Translating it yields CASGGGWGNQPQHF.

The chain employs TRBV12-5 and TRBJ1-1; the D is unclear. With 1 base removed from V and 4 bases from J, the gap between germline ends came to 10 bases. In germline, CDR1 is LGHNT, CDR2 FRNRAP. The CDR3 has 14 amino acids. For the CDR3, the DNA is TGTGCTAGTGGTTTGGACTCCCCGGGCACTGAAGCTTTCTTT. It encodes CASGLDSPGTEAFF.

The gene calls are TRBV12-2 and TRBJ1-1; the table's D call of TRBD1 was not tested on the DNA. TRBV12-2 is a pseudogene locus. The CDR3 length is 13 residues. CDR3 sequence (DNA): TGTGCAAGTCGCTTATCCCGGACACATGAAGCTTTCTTT. Translating it yields CASRLSRTHEAFF.